The clone carrying this T cell receptor beta chain was counted a few times. The ends lost 8 bases at V and 6 bases at J; junction bases unmatched: 9. This CDR3 is 13 amino acids long. Germline loops: CDR1 SGHTA, CDR2 FQGNSA. The data belong to a study of low-dose radiotherapy and immunotherapy resistance in tumors. Study-level information: Daily, from cycle 1 day 1 and for four cycles, patients took oral aspirin 300 mg.

Solid tumors that lacked tumor-infiltrating lymphocytes and were advanced were present in eligible patients. Gene-specific TRAV and TRBV primers were used for first-strand cDNA, covering alpha and beta chains. A roughly 19-cycle PCR with a constant-region primer and V-primer adapter amplified TCRs. TCRdb re-analysed the reads in MiXCR, keeping a single row per CDR3 protein. The sample holds about 7,900 distinct CDR3 sequences, roughly 57% seen once. This TCR was recovered from a human donor with advanced metastatic prostate, ovarian, gallbladder or colorectal cancer (not recorded which). This table probably holds off-target reads from a library built for another chain. The rearrangement joins TRBV7-2 to TRBJ2-7; 8 bases line up with TRBD1. The CDR3 is CASAIQGAGEQYF. The CDR3 DNA reads as TGTGCCAGCGCAATTCAGGGGGCAGGCGAGCAGTACTTC.